Presented here are 30 T cell receptor beta chains from one specimen sequenced in a study of blood T cell repertoires in COVID-19. Profiling relied on immunoSEQ multiplex PCR, and the TCRdb table lists in-frame clones only, not all of them. The repertoire holds about half a million clones, 75% to 90% seen once, with approximately 0.9% in the top ten. The sequenced sample consisted of peripheral blood. Source of these receptors: a man between 18 and 29 years old with COVID-19, enrolled during active disease.

The genes are TRBV2 and TRBJ1-2; D perhaps matches TRBD1 (5 bases). Germline V gives CDR1 SNHLY, CDR2 FYNNEI. This CDR3 spans 15 amino acids. Trimming removed 5 bases at V and 5 bases at J, with 18 bases between. The CDR3 protein is CASSFSGTGGYGYTF. The CDR3, as DNA: TGTGCCAGCAGTTTCTCCGGGACTGGGGGATATGGCTACACCTTC.

V and J are TRBV30 and TRBJ1-6; a weak D match, TRBD1 (5 bases). The germline V and J ends were trimmed by 0 bases and 3 bases, with 9 bases remaining between them. The CDR3 runs 15 residues. From germline, CDR1 is GTSNPN and CDR2 SVGIG (reference sequence). The CDR3 is CAWSVTGGYNSPLHF. CDR3 nucleotide sequence: TGTGCCTGGAGTGTAACGGGGGGCTATAATTCACCCCTCCACTTT.

This clone was counted a single time. The rearrangement links TRBV7-9 to TRBJ2-3, with 8 positions matching TRBD2. J was trimmed by 5 bases and V by 6 bases; bases with no gene match: 7. The germline CDR1 and CDR2 sequences are SEHNR and FQNEAQ (reference sequence). The CDR3 spans 14 residues. CDR3 in DNA: TGTGCCAGCAGGGGGGTTAGCGGGAAAGATACGCAGTATTTT. This translates into CASRGVSGKDTQYF.

The chain is built from TRBV27 and TRBJ2-1; 8 bases are a match to TRBD1. With 5 bases clipped from V and 7 bases from J, the junction kept 19 bases outside the gene matches. CDR3 size: 18 residues. CDR1 is MNHEY, CDR2 SMNVEV, per germline (reference sequence). CDR3 protein: CASSPRVPGGSFWNEQFF. CDR3 in DNA: TGTGCCAGCAGTCCGAGGGTGCCAGGGGGCTCGTTCTGGAATGAGCAGTTCTTC.

The chain's CDR3 is CASSFLNTDTQYF. The DNA for the CDR3 is TGTGCCAGCAGTTTTTTAAACACAGATACGCAGTATTTT. The V and J genes are TRBV3-1 (or the pseudogene TRBV3-2) and TRBJ2-3; no clear D gene. CDR1 is LGHDT and CDR2 is YNNKEL in the germline V gene (reference sequence). The CDR3 totals 13 residues. V was shortened by 6 bases and J by 2 bases, with 9 bases between the two germline ends.

The CDR3 loop is CASSSGLAGGLAKNIQYF. CDR3 DNA: TGTGCCAGCAGCTCGGGACTAGCGGGGGGGCTCGCCAAAAACATTCAGTACTTC. This chain links TRBV7-2 with TRBJ2-4; 16 nucleotides match TRBD2. Germline V CDR1 and CDR2: SGHTA, FQGNSA. The CDR3 runs to 18 residues. With V trimmed by 4 bases and J by 1 base, 4 bases remained unmatched.

The chain uses TRBV9 and TRBJ1-2; 9 bases line up with TRBD1. V was clipped by 5 bases and J by 4 bases; unmatched bases: 6. CDR3 length: 14 amino acids. The germline gives CDR1 SGDLS, CDR2 YYNGEE. CDR3 residues: CASRGDRVGYGYTF. CDR3 in DNA: TGTGCCAGCAGGGGGGACAGGGTAGGCTATGGCTACACCTTC.

The rearrangement uses TRBV5-1 and TRBJ2-7, with D tentatively TRBD1 (5 bases). V lost 0 bases, J lost 4 bases, and 11 bases lay in between. Germline V gives CDR1 SGHRS, CDR2 YFSETQ. The CDR3 is made up of 14 amino acids. DNA for the CDR3: TGCGCCAGCAGCTTGGCTACAGGCACTTACGAGCAGTACTTC. Amino acids: CASSLATGTYEQYF.

This chain connects TRBV5-4 to TRBJ1-1; 7 positions match TRBD1. There are 14 residues in the CDR3. Per the germline V gene, CDR1 is SGHNT and CDR2 is YYREEE (reference sequence). Trimming removed 4 bases from V and 2 bases from J; junction bases left unmatched: 5. The CDR3 loop is CASSGGQDNTEAFF. CDR3 bases: TGTGCCAGCAGCGGAGGACAGGATAACACTGAAGCTTTCTTT.

This clone was counted a single time. J is TRBJ1-2 and V is TRBV5-6; TRBD1 aligns across 10 bases. This CDR3 has 14 residues. V was clipped by 5 bases and J by 2 bases; unmatched bases: 3. Per germline, CDR1 SGHDT and CDR2 YYEEEE. As DNA, the CDR3 is TGTGCCAGCAGGGAGACAGGGGGCAACTATGGCTACACCTTC. As protein: CASRETGGNYGYTF.

To note about this clone: Other DNA variants within this sample encode the same CDR3. This chain joins TRBV12-5 and TRBJ2-7, with D unresolved. V shed 4 bases and J shed 3 bases, with 7 bases lying between them. CDR1 and CDR2 (germline): LGHNT, FRNRAP. This CDR3 spans 12 amino acids. The CDR3 DNA follows: TGTGCTAGTGGTTCAGGCAGCTACGAGCAGTACTTC. Translation: CASGSGSYEQYF.

In this sample, this clone turned up once. The chain combines TRBV19 with TRBJ1-5; a weak D match, TRBD1 (5 bases). The germline V gene has CDR1 LNHDA and CDR2 SQIVND (reference sequence). The ends were cut back, 1 base at V and 1 base at J, with 8 bases in the middle. CDR3 size: 15 residues. The CDR3 region is CASSIAGRSNQPQHF. Here the CDR3 DNA reads TGTGCCAGTAGTATAGCAGGGAGGAGCAATCAGCCCCAGCATTTT. The full variable domain, in which reference TRBV19 and TRBJ1-5 provide the parts outside the CDR3, is DGGITQSPKYLFRKEGQNVTLSCEQNLNHDAMYWYRQDPGQGLRLIYYSQIVNDFQKGDIAEGYSVSREKKESFPLTVTSAQKNPTAFYLCASSIAGRSNQPQHFGDGTRLSIL.

The chain combines TRBV10-2 with TRBJ2-1; 11 positions match TRBD2. Germline lookup yields CDR1 WSHSY and CDR2 SAAADI. J lost 0 bases, V lost 7 bases, and 2 bases had no gene match. The CDR3 totals 15 residues. CDR3 DNA: TGCGCCAGCAAGACTAGCGGGGTCTCCTACAATGAGCAGTTCTTC. Translated: CASKTSGVSYNEQFF.

This clone came up a few times. V and J are TRBV3-1 (or the pseudogene TRBV3-2) and TRBJ2-1, with 7 bases fitting TRBD2. V dropped 8 bases and J dropped 5; count of bases not matched to a gene: 0. Germline V gene sequence: CDR1 LGHDT, CDR2 YNNKEL (reference sequence). This CDR3 comprises 11 residues. CDR3 in amino acids: CASAGDNEQFF. The CDR3 coding sequence is TGTGCCAGCGCGGGGGACAATGAGCAGTTCTTC.

This clone was recorded a few times. This sample also contains other DNA sequences that code for the same CDR3. The V and J genes are TRBV7-9 and TRBJ1-1; D gene ambiguous. The CDR3 is 12 residues long. Between the trimmed V and J ends, which lost 3 bases and 8 bases, there was a span of 10 bases. Germline values: CDR1 SEHNR, CDR2 FQNEAQ (reference sequence). Written as DNA, the CDR3 is TGTGCCAGCAGCTTGGGCACTGCCGAAGCTTTCTTT. Amino acid sequence: CASSLGTAEAFF.

CDR3 sequence reads: CASSTRDRGNGYTF. CDR3 in DNA: TGTGCCAGTAGTACCCGGGACAGAGGCAATGGCTACACCTTC. The J gene is TRBJ1-2, the V gene TRBV19; TRBD1 matches 7 bases. After removal of 4 bases from V and 6 bases from J, the junction contained 8 bases not matched to a gene. CDR1 and CDR2 (germline): LNHDA, SQIVND (reference sequence). The CDR3 is made up of 14 amino acids.

The chain uses TRBV9 and TRBJ2-7, with 8 bases lining up with TRBD1. V lost 4 bases and J lost 10; bases outside the gene matches: 7. The CDR3 has 12 amino acids. Germline loops: CDR1 SGDLS, CDR2 YYNGEE. CDR3 residues: CASSTSGGVQYF. The CDR3 bases are TGTGCCAGCAGCACCTCAGGGGGCGTCCAGTACTTC.

The V call is TRBV7-3, the J call TRBJ2-5, with 7 bases aligning to TRBD1. The CDR3 totals 14 residues. Trimming at V came to 1 base and at J to 5 bases, leaving 4 bases not matched to a gene. CDR1 and CDR2 (germline): SGHTA, FQGTGA. Here the CDR3 reads CASSLRGGVETQYF. CDR3 in DNA: TGTGCCAGCAGCTTAAGAGGGGGCGTGGAGACCCAGTACTTC.

The chain recombines TRBV13 with TRBJ2-1, with 7 bases aligning to TRBD2. This CDR3 is 16 amino acids long. Germline CDR1 PRHDT, CDR2 FYEKMQ (reference sequence). The V and J ends lost 5 bases and 4 bases, in that order; junction bases with no gene match: 11. In nucleotides, the CDR3 is TGTGCCAGCAGCAAAAAGCGGGGTATCACGTACAATGAGCAGTTCTTC. It is translated as CASSKKRGITYNEQFF.

This clone was recorded only once. The chain has TRBV11-2 and TRBJ1-1, with D unclear. The CDR3 has 14 residues. Trimming took 6 bases from V and 2 from J, leaving 13 bases between them. CDR1 is SGHAT, CDR2 FQNNGV, per germline. Here the CDR3 reads CASSLREVNTEAFF. CDR3 nucleotides: TGTGCCAGCAGTCTTCGGGAGGTTAACACTGAAGCTTTCTTT.

The CDR3 is CASSQGHFYEQYF. CDR3 bases: TGTGCCAGCAGCCAGGGACACTTCTACGAGCAGTACTTC. The chain couples TRBV14 to TRBJ2-7; D may be TRBD1 (6 bases). Germline CDR1 is SGHDN and CDR2 is FVKESK. The CDR3 is made up of 13 amino acids. Trimming took off 3 bases at V and 3 bases at J, with 9 bases between the two ends. The full variable domain, with the rest looked up from reference TRBV14 and TRBJ2-7, is EAGVTQFPSHSVIEKGQTVTLRCDPISGHDNLYWYRRVMGKEIKFLLHFVKESKQDESGMPNNRFLAERTGGTYSTLKVQPAELEDSGVYFCASSQGHFYEQYFGPGTRLTVT.

The V gene is TRBV11-2, the J gene TRBJ1-6, with D maybe TRBD1 (5 bases). Trimming left V 5 bases short and J 0 bases short, with 14 bases between. The CDR3 covers 17 residues. CDR1 is SGHAT, CDR2 FQNNGV, per germline. CDR3 sequence reads: CASSGVGASSYNSPLHF. CDR3 DNA: TGTGCCAGCAGCGGGGTTGGGGCAAGCTCCTATAATTCACCCCTCCACTTT.

The chain couples TRBV5-1 to TRBJ2-5; 14 nucleotides line up with TRBD2. Germline CDR1 is SGHRS and CDR2 is YFSETQ. V was clipped by 2 bases and J by 2 bases; unmatched bases: 5. This CDR3 has 17 residues. In DNA form, the CDR3 reads TGCGCCAGCAGCTTCGGACTAGCGGGGGGTCCTCAAGAGACCCAGTACTTC. This codes for CASSFGLAGGPQETQYF.

The rearrangement joins TRBV7-9 to TRBJ1-1; D uncertain. V was clipped by 1 base and J by 10 bases, with 10 bases between them. Germline CDR1 is SEHNR and CDR2 is FQNEAQ (reference sequence). The CDR3 is made up of 12 amino acids. The CDR3 loop reads CASSLDGSGAFF. CDR3 nucleotide sequence: TGTGCCAGCAGCTTAGATGGCAGCGGAGCTTTCTTT.

In this sample, this clone turned up a few times. CDR3 in amino acids: CASTHRGYSNQPQHF. For the CDR3, the DNA is TGTGCCAGTACTCACAGGGGATATAGCAATCAGCCCCAGCATTTT. The chain joins TRBV19 to TRBJ1-5; 7 bases are a match to TRBD1. V lost 7 bases to trimming and J lost 0 bases; unmatched junction nucleotides: 6. In germline, CDR1 is LNHDA, CDR2 SQIVND (reference sequence). The CDR3 contains 15 residues.

CDR3 residues: CASRTGGSYNEQFF. In nucleotides, the CDR3 is TGTGCCAGTCGGACAGGGGGATCCTACAATGAGCAGTTCTTC. V and J are TRBV19 and TRBJ2-1; 10 nucleotides line up with TRBD1. V dropped 8 bases and J dropped 1; count of bases not matched to a gene: 2. Looked up from germline, CDR1 is LNHDA and CDR2 is SQIVND (reference sequence). The CDR3 totals 14 residues.

This sequence joins TRBV18 and TRBJ1-2; 7 bases fit TRBD1. Germline V gene lookup returns CDR1 KGHSH and CDR2 LQKENI. The CDR3 totals 17 residues. Trimming at V came to 3 bases and at J to 4 bases, leaving 14 bases not matched to a gene. The CDR3 loop is CASSPLPRDSGIYGYTF. The CDR3 coding sequence is TGTGCCAGCTCACCGCTACCACGGGACAGTGGAATCTATGGCTACACCTTC.

V is TRBV6-1 and J is TRBJ1-4, with D perhaps matching TRBD1 (6 bases). This CDR3 contains 16 residues. Looked up from germline, CDR1 is MNHNS and CDR2 is SASEGT. V was cut by 0 bases and J by 5 bases, with 13 bases left in between. This CDR3 is CASSEAPRQANEKLFF. The CDR3, as DNA: TGTGCCAGCAGTGAAGCGCCTCGACAGGCGAATGAAAAACTGTTTTTT.

The chain links TRBV19 to TRBJ1-1, with a possible D match to TRBD1 (6 bases). Looked up from germline, CDR1 is LNHDA and CDR2 is SQIVND (reference sequence). Trimming took 0 bases from V and 0 from J, leaving 17 bases between them. The length of the CDR3 is 18 residues. CDR3 sequence (DNA): TGTGCCAGTAGTATAGATTCCGGGGGGCGTTTTATGAACACTGAAGCTTTCTTT. Amino acids: CASSIDSGGRFMNTEAFF.

The rearrangement uses TRBV19 and TRBJ2-3, with 10 bases that match TRBD1. Per germline, CDR1 LNHDA and CDR2 SQIVND (reference sequence). V shed 4 bases and J 6 bases; nucleotides not matched to a gene: 4. This CDR3 comprises 14 residues. The CDR3 nucleotides read TGTGCCAGTAGTAGACAGGGGGCGGCCGATACGCAGTATTTT. It encodes CASSRQGAADTQYF.